This TCR beta chain appears in the sequencing data of a study of T cell responses to AZD1222 COVID-19 vaccine. The table came from immunoSEQ multiplex PCR; TCRdb's copy has only in-frame clones and leaves some out. This sample yields about 160,000 clones, of which about nine tenths are seen a single time; less than 2.5% belongs to the top ten. V lost 1 base and J 0 bases, leaving 7 bases between the germline ends. This CDR3 is 14 amino acids long. Germline assignment: CDR1 SGHNT and CDR2 YYREEE (reference sequence). Sequenced here: peripheral blood, sampled on day 0 of AZD1222 vaccination. The chain links TRBV5-4 to TRBJ1-2; no firm D call. The sequence came from an adult in good health. The CDR3 loop reads CASSLSSANYGYTF. CDR3 DNA: TGTGCCAGCAGCTTGTCATCCGCTAACTATGGCTACACCTTC.